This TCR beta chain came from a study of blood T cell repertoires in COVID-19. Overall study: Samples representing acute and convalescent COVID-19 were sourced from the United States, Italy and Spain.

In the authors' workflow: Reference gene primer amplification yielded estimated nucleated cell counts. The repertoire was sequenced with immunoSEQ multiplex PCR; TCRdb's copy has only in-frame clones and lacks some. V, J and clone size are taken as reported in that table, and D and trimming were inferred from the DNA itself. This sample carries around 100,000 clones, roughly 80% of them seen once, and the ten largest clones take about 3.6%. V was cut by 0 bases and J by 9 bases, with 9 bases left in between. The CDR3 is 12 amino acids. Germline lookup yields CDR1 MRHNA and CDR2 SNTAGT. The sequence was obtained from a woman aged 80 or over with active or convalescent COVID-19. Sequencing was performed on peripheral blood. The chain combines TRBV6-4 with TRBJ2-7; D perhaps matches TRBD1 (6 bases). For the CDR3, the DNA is TGTGCCAGCAGTGACTCCAGGGGCGGGCAGTACTTC. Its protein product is CASSDSRGGQYF.